What follows is one T cell receptor (beta chain) and its context. The sample is drawn from a study of CD8+CD57+ T cells in acquired aplastic anemia. Both TCR beta VDJ combination and CDR3 sequence profiling were carried out. Genomic DNA was the template for this profiling. Each CDR3 protein gets one entry after TCRdb re-called the reads with MiXCR. Of about 200,000 distinct CDR3 sequences listed, roughly 50% are singletons. Sequenced patients had shown CD8+CD57+ cell expansion by flow cytometry. Germline assignment: CDR1 GTSNPN and CDR2 SVGIG (reference sequence). V lost 2 bases to trimming and J lost 6 bases, with 5 bases between them. This CDR3 is 12 amino acids long.

The TCR originated in a human donor with aplastic anemia. V usage is TRBV30 and J usage is TRBJ1-6; D unclear. Sequenced sample: sorted CD4+, CD8+, or CD8+CD57+ T cells (not recorded which) from PBMCs. The CDR3 DNA follows: TGTGCCTGGAGTCCCACTAATTCACCCCTCCACTTT. Its translation: CAWSPTNSPLHF. Full variable domain (outside the CDR3, taken from reference TRBV30 and TRBJ1-6): SQTIHQWPATLVQPVGSPLSLECTVEGTSNPNLYWYRQAAGRGLQLLFYSVGIGQISSEVPQNLSASRPQDRQFILSSKKLLLSDSGFYLCAWSPTNSPLHFGNGTRLTVT.